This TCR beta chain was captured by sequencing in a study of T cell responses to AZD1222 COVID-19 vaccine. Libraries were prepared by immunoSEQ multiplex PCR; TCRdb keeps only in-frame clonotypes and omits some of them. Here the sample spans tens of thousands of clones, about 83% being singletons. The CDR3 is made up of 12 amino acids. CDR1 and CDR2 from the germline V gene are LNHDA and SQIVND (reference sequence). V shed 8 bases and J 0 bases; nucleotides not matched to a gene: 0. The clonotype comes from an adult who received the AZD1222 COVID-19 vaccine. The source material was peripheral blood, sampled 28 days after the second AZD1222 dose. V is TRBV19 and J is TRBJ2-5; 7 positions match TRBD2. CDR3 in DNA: TGTGCCAGTGGGACTAACCAAGAGACCCAGTACTTC. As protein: CASGTNQETQYF.